Shown below are 25 T cell receptor beta chains from a single sample sequenced in a study of T-cell reconstitution after alpha-beta-depleted transplantation in children. The TCRbeta library was prepared with unique molecular identifiers. TCRdb reanalysed the PCR reads using MiXCR and keeps one entry per CDR3 protein. The sample includes more than 400,000 distinct CDR3 sequences, 9.5% to 12% of them seen just once. Here the sequenced sample was PBMCs, mostly from graft donor cells, taken 180 days after TCRalphabeta/CD19-depleted stem cell transplant. The receptors were sampled from a female patient aged 2-10 years who had a stem cell transplant for aplastic anemia, so the T cells may come from the graft donor.

This clonotype has at least ten counts. The chain has TRBV12-3 or TRBV12-4 and TRBJ2-1, with a possible D match to TRBD2 (5 bases). The CDR3 totals 16 residues. Between the trimmed V and J ends, which lost 7 bases and 1 base, there was a span of 17 bases. The CDR3 here is CASTLDWQDSYNEQFF. CDR3 bases: TGTGCCAGCACCCTGGACTGGCAGGATTCCTACAATGAGCAGTTCTTC.

The chain is built from TRBV12-3 or TRBV12-4 and TRBJ1-3; D is perhaps TRBD1 (6 bases). This CDR3 has 15 residues. Trimming stripped 3 bases from V and 4 bases from J, with 13 bases between. The CDR3 loop is CASSFTGRAGNTIYF. In DNA, the CDR3 is TGTGCCAGCAGTTTTACAGGGAGAGCAGGAAACACCATATATTTT.

In this sample, this clonotype turned up many times. This rearrangement joins TRBV5-5 to TRBJ2-1; D might be TRBD2 (5 bases). The germline V gene encodes CDR1 SGHKS and CDR2 YYEKEE (reference sequence). The CDR3 spans 14 residues. Trimming removed 0 bases at V and 7 bases at J, with 11 bases between. The CDR3 coding sequence is TGTGCCAGCAGCTTGGAGGGAGAGGCGAATGAGCAGTTCTTC. Its protein product is CASSLEGEANEQFF.

The chain combines TRBV6-2 or TRBV6-3 with TRBJ2-2; D is unclear. The CDR3 has 13 amino acids. V lost 8 bases, J lost 7 bases, and 14 bases lay in between. Germline V lookup: CDR1 MNHEY, CDR2 SVGEGT. The CDR3 is CASSKVFGGELFF. The CDR3 DNA follows: TGTGCCAGCTCCAAGGTATTCGGCGGGGAGCTGTTTTTT.

For the CDR3, the DNA is TGTGCCAGCAGCCGACTTTACAGGACTAGCGGTCAAGGACGCTCCTACGAGCAGTACTTC. This gives the protein CASSRLYRTSGQGRSYEQYF. This chain joins TRBV11-2 and TRBJ2-7; TRBD2 matches 10 bases. This CDR3 contains 20 residues. Germline V gene sequence: CDR1 SGHAT, CDR2 FQNNGV. The ends lost 5 bases at V and 0 bases at J; junction bases unmatched: 19.

V and J are TRBV5-1 and TRBJ1-2; D call uncertain. Germline CDR1 is SGHRS and CDR2 is YFSETQ. This CDR3 is built from 14 residues. The V gene lost 0 bases and the J gene lost 3 bases, with 9 bases spanning the gap. The CDR3 DNA reads TGCGCCAGCAGCTTGGCATCAGGCGACTATGGCTACACCTTC. The encoded protein is CASSLASGDYGYTF.

The chain joins TRBV29-1 to TRBJ1-4; D might be TRBD1 (6 bases). Trimming stripped 7 bases from V and 5 bases from J, with 14 bases between. Germline lookup yields CDR1 SQVTM and CDR2 ANQGSEA. CDR3 size: 13 residues. The CDR3 here is CSGVGTQNEKLFF. CDR3 nucleotide sequence: TGCAGCGGGGTAGGGACACAGAATGAAAAACTGTTTTTT.

The chain combines TRBV4-2 with TRBJ1-3, with D unresolved. CDR1 and CDR2 (germline): LGHNA, YNFKEQ. V lost 2 bases and J lost 4, with 24 bases in between. This CDR3 is 19 amino acids long. The CDR3 loop is CASSQHRGVTGFEGNTIYF. The CDR3 DNA reads TGTGCCAGCAGCCAACACCGAGGCGTCACCGGCTTCGAGGGAAACACCATATATTTT.

The genes are TRBV6-6 and TRBJ2-5, with D maybe TRBD1 (5 bases). Germline V CDR1 and CDR2: MNHNY, SVGAGI (reference sequence). The V and J ends lost 10 bases and 5 bases respectively, with 11 bases between them. The CDR3 is made up of 11 amino acids. In nucleotides, the CDR3 is TGTGCCACCCAGGGCTGGGAGACCCAGTACTTC. As protein: CATQGWETQYF.

This clonotype has at least ten counts. The gene calls are TRBV20-1 and TRBJ1-5; TRBD1 is a possible D gene (5 bases). The CDR3 runs to 14 residues. CDR1 and CDR2 (germline): DFQATT, SNEGSKA (reference sequence). The V gene lost 3 bases and the J gene lost 5 bases, with 14 bases spanning the gap. The CDR3 region is CSARLARAHQPQHF. The DNA for the CDR3 is TGCAGTGCTAGGCTGGCCAGGGCCCATCAGCCCCAGCATTTT.

The genes are TRBV14 and TRBJ2-1; TRBD2 is a possible D gene (5 bases). The CDR3 spans 16 residues. Deletions cut 2 bases from V and 7 bases from J, with 18 bases between. Germline CDR1 SGHDN, CDR2 FVKESK. The CDR3 reads CASSQKGGPHLNEQFF. The CDR3, as DNA: TGTGCCAGCAGCCAAAAGGGCGGGCCCCACCTAAATGAGCAGTTCTTC.

In this sample, this clonotype turned up a few times. The V and J genes are TRBV6-2 or TRBV6-3 and TRBJ2-7, with 14 positions matching TRBD2. Germline assignment: CDR1 MNHEY and CDR2 SVGEGT. The CDR3 covers 16 residues. The V gene end was trimmed by 2 bases and the J gene end by 2 bases; junction bases not matched to a gene: 2. The CDR3 region is CASSYGTSGRAYEQYF. DNA of the CDR3: TGTGCCAGCAGTTACGGGACTAGCGGGAGAGCCTACGAGCAGTACTTC.

This clonotype was seen a few times. This rearrangement joins TRBV24-1 to TRBJ2-1; D gene uncertain. The germline V gene has CDR1 KGHDR and CDR2 SFDVKD. This CDR3 has 13 residues. V lost 5 bases and J 5 bases, leaving 9 bases between the germline ends. This CDR3 reads CATSGQAHNEQFF. Written as DNA, the CDR3 is TGTGCCACCAGTGGTCAGGCCCACAATGAGCAGTTCTTC.

This clonotype was picked up a small number of times. The chain recombines TRBV20-1 with TRBJ2-1; 9 bases are a match to TRBD2. The CDR3 is 14 amino acids. Germline CDR1 DFQATT, CDR2 SNEGSKA (reference sequence). The V and J ends lost 5 bases and 0 bases, in that order; junction bases with no gene match: 2. As DNA, the CDR3 is TGCAGTGCTGGACTAGCGCTCTCCTACAATGAGCAGTTCTTC. Translated: CSAGLALSYNEQFF.

The chain uses TRBV7-3 and TRBJ2-1; 8 bases are a match to TRBD2. V gave up 1 base and J gave up 2 bases; unmatched junction bases: 7. The germline V gene encodes CDR1 SGHTA and CDR2 FQGTGA. This CDR3 spans 17 amino acids. The CDR3 nucleotides are TGTGCCAGCAGCTTAAAGGTTAGCGGGAACGCCTACAATGAGCAGTTCTTC. Translated: CASSLKVSGNAYNEQFF.

This clonotype was counted ten times or more. This chain links TRBV12-3 or TRBV12-4 with TRBJ2-1; D perhaps matches TRBD2 (5 bases). Trimming removed 4 bases at V and 6 bases at J, with 10 bases between. This CDR3 region has 13 residues. As DNA, the CDR3 is TGTGCCAGCAGTTCCTCTAGCAGCAATGAGCAGTTCTTC. Amino acids: CASSSSSSNEQFF.

This chain joins TRBV4-2 and TRBJ2-5, with 9 nucleotides matching TRBD2. Germline V lookup: CDR1 LGHNA, CDR2 YNFKEQ. This CDR3 is built from 19 residues. Unmatched junction bases numbered 17, after V lost 4 bases and J lost 2 bases. The CDR3: CASSPGTRFLAGFQETQYF. The CDR3, as DNA: TGTGCCAGCAGCCCCGGGACCCGGTTTCTAGCGGGATTTCAAGAGACCCAGTACTTC.

This clonotype was observed at least ten times. The rearrangement uses TRBV12-3 or TRBV12-4 and TRBJ2-2, with no clear D. CDR3 length equals 14 residues. The V end lost 3 bases, the J end lost 4 bases, and 9 bases lay between the germline ends. The CDR3 DNA reads TGTGCCAGCAGTTTGAGCAGGTCCACCGGGGAGCTGTTTTTT. Its translation: CASSLSRSTGELFF.

This clonotype was seen repeatedly, ten times or more. J is TRBJ2-3 and V is TRBV9, with 8 positions matching TRBD2. The CDR3 sequence is 14 residues long. CDR1 and CDR2 (germline): SGDLS, YYNGEE. V was clipped by 4 bases and J by 5 bases; unmatched bases: 6. The CDR3 coding sequence is TGTGCCAGCAGCTCCGGGACTAGGGGAGATACGCAGTATTTT. As protein: CASSSGTRGDTQYF. Full variable domain (missing parts from reference TRBV9 and TRBJ2-3): DSGVTQTPKHLITATGQRVTLRCSPRSGDLSVYWYQQSLDQGLQFLIQYYNGEERAKGNILERFSAQQFPDLHSELNLSSLELGDSALYFCASSSGTRGDTQYFGPGTRLTVL.

This clonotype was seen a few times. The chain uses TRBV6-6 and TRBJ1-2; D may be TRBD1 (5 bases). Trimming pared 2 bases from V and 9 bases from J, leaving 10 bases between. The CDR3 spans 12 residues. Germline CDR1 reads MNHNY; CDR2 reads SVGAGI (reference sequence). The CDR3 DNA reads as TGTGCCAGCAGTTACGGGGCAGAAAGCTACACCTTC. Amino acids: CASSYGAESYTF.

The chain employs TRBV7-9 and TRBJ2-5; D remains unclear. V was cut by 4 bases and J by 5 bases, with 17 bases left in between. This CDR3 has 15 residues. The V gene's germline CDR1 is SEHNR and CDR2 FQNEAQ (reference sequence). The CDR3 sequence is CASSSVSTPVETQYF. The CDR3 nucleotides are TGTGCCAGCAGCTCGGTTAGCACCCCGGTTGAGACCCAGTACTTC.

The chain has TRBV30 and TRBJ2-7; TRBD2 might be the D (5 bases). The CDR3 covers 13 residues. Deletions cut 3 bases from V and 3 bases from J, with 12 bases between. Germline lookup yields CDR1 GTSNPN and CDR2 SVGIG (reference sequence). CDR3 in amino acids: CAWRKMAGYEQYF. In DNA form, the CDR3 reads TGTGCCTGGAGAAAAATGGCGGGCTACGAGCAGTACTTC. Using reference TRBV30 and TRBJ2-7 for the parts outside the CDR3, the full variable domain is SQTIHQWPATLVQPVGSPLSLECTVEGTSNPNLYWYRQAAGRGLQLLFYSVGIGQISSEVPQNLSASRPQDRQFILSSKKLLLSDSGFYLCAWRKMAGYEQYFGPGTRLTVT.

The chain has TRBV13 and TRBJ1-2; the D is unclear. V was shortened by 1 base and J by 5 bases, with 8 bases between the two germline ends. Germline V gene sequence: CDR1 PRHDT, CDR2 FYEKMQ (reference sequence). The CDR3 consists of 13 residues. CDR3 bases: TGTGCCAGCAGCTTAGAACGGAGGTATGGCTACACCTTC. Translation gives CASSLERRYGYTF.

This clonotype was detected only a few times. The chain combines TRBV20-1 with TRBJ2-3; possibly TRBD1 for D (6 bases). Trimming removed 2 bases from V and 5 bases from J, with 8 bases in between. CDR3 length equals 12 residues. Germline values: CDR1 DFQATT, CDR2 SNEGSKA (reference sequence). The CDR3 nucleotides read TGCAGTGCTAGACAGGGGATAGATACGCAGTATTTT. Translation gives CSARQGIDTQYF.

This clonotype was picked up a small number of times. This chain links TRBV12-3 or TRBV12-4 with TRBJ1-2, with D perhaps TRBD1 (5 bases). CDR3 size: 15 residues. V shed 0 bases and J shed 0 bases, with 8 bases lying between them. The chain's CDR3 is CASSLAQEPNYGYTF. DNA of the CDR3: TGTGCCAGCAGTTTAGCACAGGAGCCTAACTATGGCTACACCTTC.